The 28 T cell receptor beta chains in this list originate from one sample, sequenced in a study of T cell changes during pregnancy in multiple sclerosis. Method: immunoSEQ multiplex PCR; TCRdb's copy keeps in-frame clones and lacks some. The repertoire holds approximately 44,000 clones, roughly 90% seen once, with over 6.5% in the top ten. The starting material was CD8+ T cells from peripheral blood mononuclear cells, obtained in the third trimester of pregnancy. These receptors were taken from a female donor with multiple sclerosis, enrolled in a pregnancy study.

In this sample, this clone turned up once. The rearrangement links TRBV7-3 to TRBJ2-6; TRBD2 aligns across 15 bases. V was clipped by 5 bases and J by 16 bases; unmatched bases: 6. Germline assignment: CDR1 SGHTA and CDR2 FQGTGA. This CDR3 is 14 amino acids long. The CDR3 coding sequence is TGTGCCAGCAGCCGGACTAGCGGGAGGGCCCCTCTGACTTTC. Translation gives CASSRTSGRAPLTF.

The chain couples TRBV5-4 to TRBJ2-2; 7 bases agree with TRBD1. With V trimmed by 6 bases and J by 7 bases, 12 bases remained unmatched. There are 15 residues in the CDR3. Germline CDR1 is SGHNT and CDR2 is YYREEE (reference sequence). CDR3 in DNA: TGTGCCAGCACCTCCTCGACAGGGAAGGGCGGGGAGCTGTTTTTT. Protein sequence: CASTSSTGKGGELFF.

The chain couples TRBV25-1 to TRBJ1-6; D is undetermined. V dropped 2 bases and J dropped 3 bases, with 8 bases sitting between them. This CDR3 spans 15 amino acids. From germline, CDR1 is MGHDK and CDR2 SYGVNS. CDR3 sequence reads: CASSEENFYNSPLHF. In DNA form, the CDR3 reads TGTGCCAGCAGTGAAGAGAATTTCTATAATTCACCCCTCCACTTT.

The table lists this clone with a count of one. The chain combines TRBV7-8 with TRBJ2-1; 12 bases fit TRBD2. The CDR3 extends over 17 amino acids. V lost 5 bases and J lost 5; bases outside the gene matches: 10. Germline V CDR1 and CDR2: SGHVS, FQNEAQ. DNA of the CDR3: TGTGCCAGCAGCCCGGGACTAGCGGGCTACGACCACAATGAGCAGTTCTTC. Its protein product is CASSPGLAGYDHNEQFF.

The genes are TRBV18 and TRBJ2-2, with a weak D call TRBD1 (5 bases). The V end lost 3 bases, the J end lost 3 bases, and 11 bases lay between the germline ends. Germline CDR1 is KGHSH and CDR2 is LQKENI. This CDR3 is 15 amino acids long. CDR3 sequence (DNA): TGTGCCAGCTCACCGACCAGGGCCCACACCGGGGAGCTGTTTTTT. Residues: CASSPTRAHTGELFF.

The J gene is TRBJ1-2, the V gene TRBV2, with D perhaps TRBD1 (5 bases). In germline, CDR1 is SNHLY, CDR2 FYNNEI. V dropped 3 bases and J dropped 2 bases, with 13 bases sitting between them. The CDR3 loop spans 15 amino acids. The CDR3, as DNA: TGTGCCAGCAGTGAGTGGGAGGGGATAAACTATGGCTACACCTTC. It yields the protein CASSEWEGINYGYTF.

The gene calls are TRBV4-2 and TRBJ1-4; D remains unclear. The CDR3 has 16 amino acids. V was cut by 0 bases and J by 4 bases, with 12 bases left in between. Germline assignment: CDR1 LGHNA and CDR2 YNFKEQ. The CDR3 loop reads CASSQDSGVINEKLFF. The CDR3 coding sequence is TGTGCCAGCAGCCAAGACTCCGGGGTCATTAATGAAAAACTGTTTTTT.

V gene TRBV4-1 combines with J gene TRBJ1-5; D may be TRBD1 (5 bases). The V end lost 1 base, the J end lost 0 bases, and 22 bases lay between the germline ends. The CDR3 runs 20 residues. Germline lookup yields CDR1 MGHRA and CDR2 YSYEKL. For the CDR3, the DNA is TGCGCCAGCAGCCAAGTCGGGGGAGGGACGGCAAAATATAGCAATCAGCCCCAGCATTTT. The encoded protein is CASSQVGGGTAKYSNQPQHF.

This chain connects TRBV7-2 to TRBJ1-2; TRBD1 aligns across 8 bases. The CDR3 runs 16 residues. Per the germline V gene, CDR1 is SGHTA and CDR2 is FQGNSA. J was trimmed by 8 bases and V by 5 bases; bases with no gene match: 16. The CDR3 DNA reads TGTGCCAGCAGCGATCGCACAGGGGGTGTCGTTGGCGGCTACACCTTC. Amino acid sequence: CASSDRTGGVVGGYTF.

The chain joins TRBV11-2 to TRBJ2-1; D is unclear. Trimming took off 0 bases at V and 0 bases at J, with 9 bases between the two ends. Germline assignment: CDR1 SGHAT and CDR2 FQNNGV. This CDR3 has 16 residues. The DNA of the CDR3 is TGTGCCAGCAGCTTAGAAGGCTACAGCTCCTACAATGAGCAGTTCTTC. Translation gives CASSLEGYSSYNEQFF. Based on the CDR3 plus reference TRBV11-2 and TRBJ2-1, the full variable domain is EAGVAQSPRYKIIEKRQSVAFWCNPISGHATLYWYQQILGQGPKLLIQFQNNGVVDDSQLPKDRFSAERLKGVDSTLKIQPAKLEDSAVYLCASSLEGYSSYNEQFFGPGTRLTVL.

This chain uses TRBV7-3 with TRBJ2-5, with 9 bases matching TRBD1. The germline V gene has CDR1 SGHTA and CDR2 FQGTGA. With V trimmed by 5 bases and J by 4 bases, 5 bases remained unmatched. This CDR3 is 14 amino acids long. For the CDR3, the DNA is TGTGCCAGCAGCCCCACAGGGGGCGGAGAGACCCAGTACTTC. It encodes CASSPTGGGETQYF.

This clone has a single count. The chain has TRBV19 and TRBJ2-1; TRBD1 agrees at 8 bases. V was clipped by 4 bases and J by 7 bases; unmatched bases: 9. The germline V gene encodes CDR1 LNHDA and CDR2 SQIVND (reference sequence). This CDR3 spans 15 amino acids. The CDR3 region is CASSTLGQGLNEQFF. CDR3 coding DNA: TGTGCCAGTAGTACCCTTGGACAGGGTTTGAATGAGCAGTTCTTC.

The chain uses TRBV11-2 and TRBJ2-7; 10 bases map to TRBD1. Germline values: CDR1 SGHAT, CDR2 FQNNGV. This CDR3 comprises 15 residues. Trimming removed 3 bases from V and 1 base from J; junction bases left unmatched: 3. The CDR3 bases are TGTGCCAGCAGCTTCCGGGACAGGGGTTCCTACGAGCAGTACTTC. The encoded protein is CASSFRDRGSYEQYF.

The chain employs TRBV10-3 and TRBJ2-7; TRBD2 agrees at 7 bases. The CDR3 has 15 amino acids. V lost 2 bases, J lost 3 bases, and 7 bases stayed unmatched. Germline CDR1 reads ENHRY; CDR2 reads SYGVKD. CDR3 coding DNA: TGTGCCATCAGTGAGGGGAGGGCCACCTACTACGAGCAGTACTTC. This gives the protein CAISEGRATYYEQYF.

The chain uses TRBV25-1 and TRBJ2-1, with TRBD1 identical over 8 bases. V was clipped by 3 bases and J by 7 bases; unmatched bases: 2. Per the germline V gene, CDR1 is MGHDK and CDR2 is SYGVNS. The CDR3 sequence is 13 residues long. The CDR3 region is CASSETGVNEQFF. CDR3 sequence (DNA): TGTGCCAGCAGTGAGACAGGGGTTAATGAGCAGTTCTTC.

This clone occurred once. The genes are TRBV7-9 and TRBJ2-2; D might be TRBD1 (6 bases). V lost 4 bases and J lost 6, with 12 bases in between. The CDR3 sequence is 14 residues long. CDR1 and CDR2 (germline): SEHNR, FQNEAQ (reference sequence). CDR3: CASSSLQGPGELFF. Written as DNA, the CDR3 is TGTGCCAGCAGCTCCCTTCAGGGGCCCGGGGAGCTGTTTTTT.

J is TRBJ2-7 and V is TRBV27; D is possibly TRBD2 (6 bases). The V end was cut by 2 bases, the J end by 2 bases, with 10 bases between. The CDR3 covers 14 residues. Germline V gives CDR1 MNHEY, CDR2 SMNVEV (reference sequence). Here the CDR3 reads CASSLSAGPYEQYF. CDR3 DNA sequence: TGTGCCAGCAGTTTAAGCGCGGGACCCTACGAGCAGTACTTC.

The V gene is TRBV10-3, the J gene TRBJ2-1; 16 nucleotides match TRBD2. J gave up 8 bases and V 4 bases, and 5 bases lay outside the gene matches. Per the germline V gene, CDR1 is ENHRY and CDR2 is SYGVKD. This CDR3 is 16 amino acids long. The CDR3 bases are TGTGCCATCAGTGGGGGACTAGCGGGGGGGCCGCATGAGCAGTTCTTC. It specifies CAISGGLAGGPHEQFF.

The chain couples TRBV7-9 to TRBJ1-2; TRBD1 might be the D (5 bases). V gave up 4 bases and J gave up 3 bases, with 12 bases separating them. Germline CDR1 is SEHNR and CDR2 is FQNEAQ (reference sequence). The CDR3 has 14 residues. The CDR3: CASSSPSGYYGYTF. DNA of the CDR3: TGTGCCAGCAGCTCACCCTCAGGGTACTATGGCTACACCTTC.

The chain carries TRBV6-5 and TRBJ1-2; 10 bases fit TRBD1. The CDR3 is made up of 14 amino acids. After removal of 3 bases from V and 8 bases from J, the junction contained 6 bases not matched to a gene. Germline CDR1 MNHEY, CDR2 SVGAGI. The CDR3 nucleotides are TGTGCCAGCAGTTATTCCGGGACAGGGGAAGGCTACACCTTC. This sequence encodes CASSYSGTGEGYTF.

This CDR3 reads CASSLVGTGSYNEQFF. CDR3 nucleotide sequence: TGTGCCAGCAGCTTAGTGGGGACAGGTTCCTACAATGAGCAGTTCTTC. The chain couples TRBV13 to TRBJ2-1, with 8 positions matching TRBD1. Germline values: CDR1 PRHDT, CDR2 FYEKMQ (reference sequence). Trimming took 1 base from V and 1 from J; bases not matched to a gene: 3. The CDR3 extends over 16 amino acids.

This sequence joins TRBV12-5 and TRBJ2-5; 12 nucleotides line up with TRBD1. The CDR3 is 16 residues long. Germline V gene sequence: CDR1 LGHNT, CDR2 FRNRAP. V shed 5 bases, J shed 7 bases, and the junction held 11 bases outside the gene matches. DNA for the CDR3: TGTGCTAGTGGTCAATTAGGGACAGGGGGCGTTGGGACCCAGTACTTC. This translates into CASGQLGTGGVGTQYF.

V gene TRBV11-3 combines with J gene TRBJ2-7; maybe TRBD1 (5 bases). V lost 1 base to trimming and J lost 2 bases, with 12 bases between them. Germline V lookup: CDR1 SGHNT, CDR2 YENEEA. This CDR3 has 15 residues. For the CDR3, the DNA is TGTGCCAGCAGCTTAGGTTCAGGGTCCCCCTACGAGCAGTACTTC. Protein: CASSLGSGSPYEQYF.

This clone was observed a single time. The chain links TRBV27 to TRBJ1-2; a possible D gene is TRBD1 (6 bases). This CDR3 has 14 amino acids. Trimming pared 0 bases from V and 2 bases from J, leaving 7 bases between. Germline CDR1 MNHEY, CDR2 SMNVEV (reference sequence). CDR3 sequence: CASSLSQGNYGYTF. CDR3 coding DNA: TGTGCCAGCAGTTTATCGCAGGGGAACTATGGCTACACCTTC.

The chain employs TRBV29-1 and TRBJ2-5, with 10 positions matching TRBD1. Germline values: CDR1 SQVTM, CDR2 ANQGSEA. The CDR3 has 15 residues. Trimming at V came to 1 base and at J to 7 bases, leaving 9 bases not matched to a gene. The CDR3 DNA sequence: TGCAGCGTTGAAGCGGACAGGGGGGACCAGGGGACCCAGTACTTC. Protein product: CSVEADRGDQGTQYF.

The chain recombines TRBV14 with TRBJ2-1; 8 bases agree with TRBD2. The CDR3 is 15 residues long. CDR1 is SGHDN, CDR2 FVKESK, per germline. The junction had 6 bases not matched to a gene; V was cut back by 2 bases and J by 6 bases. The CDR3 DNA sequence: TGTGCCAGCAGCCAAAGCGGGAGTCGGGGCAATGAGCAGTTCTTC. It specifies CASSQSGSRGNEQFF.

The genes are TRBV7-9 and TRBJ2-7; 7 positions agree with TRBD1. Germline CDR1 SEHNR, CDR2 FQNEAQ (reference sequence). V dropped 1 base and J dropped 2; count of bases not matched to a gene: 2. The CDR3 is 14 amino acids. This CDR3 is CASSLGTGTYEQYF. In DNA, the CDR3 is TGTGCCAGCAGCTTAGGGACAGGAACCTACGAGCAGTACTTC.

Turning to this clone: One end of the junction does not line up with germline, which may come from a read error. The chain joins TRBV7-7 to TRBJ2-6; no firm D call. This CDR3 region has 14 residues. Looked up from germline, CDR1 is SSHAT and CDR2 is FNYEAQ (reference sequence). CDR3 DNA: TGTGCTAGCAGCCTCACAGCTGGGGCCAACGTCCTGACTTTC. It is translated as CASSLTAGANVLTF.